The 12 T cell receptor beta chains listed next were all sequenced from one sample in a study of molecular identifiers for immune sequencing clone quantification. Each CDR3 protein gets one entry after TCRdb re-called the PCR reads with MiXCR. Of some 650,000 distinct CDR3 sequences listed, 20% were seen once; the top ten hold around 0.9%. The sample was naive CD8+ T cells from blood, with Jurkat cell RNA spiked in. Subset defined: FACS-sorted CD8+CD4-CCR7+CD45RA+ naive T cells. These receptor sequences come from a human donor in good health. Some libraries in this study had Jurkat cell RNA spiked in.

This clonotype was found many times. CDR3 sequence reads: CASSYDAGGPPGNEQFF. CDR3 bases: TGTGCCAGCAGTTACGACGCGGGGGGACCACCTGGCAATGAGCAGTTCTTC. The chain combines TRBV6-2 or TRBV6-3 with TRBJ2-1; 8 nucleotides line up with TRBD2. The ends lost 2 bases at V and 6 bases at J; junction bases unmatched: 12. From germline, CDR1 is MNHEY and CDR2 SVGEGT. This CDR3 spans 17 amino acids.

This clonotype was detected ten times or more. The J gene is TRBJ2-7, the V gene TRBV27; weak D call: TRBD1 (6 bases). The CDR3 totals 15 residues. Trimming cost V 2 bases and J 3 bases, with 14 bases left between them. Looked up from germline, CDR1 is MNHEY and CDR2 is SMNVEV (reference sequence). CDR3 nucleotide sequence: TGTGCCAGCAGTTTAAAGGGACACTGGCTCTACGAGCAGTACTTC. Its protein is CASSLKGHWLYEQYF.

The V call is TRBV4-1, the J call TRBJ2-5, with TRBD2 identical over 8 bases. The V segment lost 4 bases and the J segment 3 bases; nucleotides outside the gene matches: 7. CDR1 MGHRA and CDR2 YSYEKL come from the germline V gene. The CDR3 covers 15 residues. The CDR3 DNA follows: TGCGCCAGCAGCCTACTGGCGGGAGGAGAAGAGACCCAGTACTTC. Translating it yields CASSLLAGGEETQYF.

Notes on this clonotype: The junction departs from the called germline gene at one end, perhaps through a read error. This chain uses TRBV5-6 with TRBJ2-5, with D perhaps matching TRBD2 (6 bases). The CDR3 covers 16 residues. Germline CDR1 reads SGHDT; CDR2 reads YYEEEE. CDR3 bases: TGTGCCAGCAGCTCCCGGACCGGGACGGGAGAAGAGACCCTGTACTTC. Its protein product is CASSSRTGTGEETLYF.

This clonotype has just a few counts. V usage is TRBV13 and J usage is TRBJ2-5; D tentatively fits TRBD1 or TRBD2 (5 bases each). The CDR3 is 16 amino acids. The V and J ends lost 4 bases and 1 base respectively, with 16 bases between them. CDR1 is PRHDT, CDR2 FYEKMQ, per germline (reference sequence). The CDR3 sequence is CASSSRDQSSQETQYF. In DNA, the CDR3 is TGTGCCAGCAGCTCCCGGGACCAGAGTTCCCAAGAGACCCAGTACTTC.

This chain links TRBV7-9 with TRBJ1-2; weak D call: TRBD1 (6 bases). Germline V gives CDR1 SEHNR, CDR2 FQNEAQ (reference sequence). The CDR3 length is 18 residues. V was pared by 2 bases and J by 2 bases, with 21 bases between. The CDR3 DNA follows: TGTGCCAGCAGCTTAACGCGGATTAAACAGGGAGGAAACTATGGCTACACCTTC. It is translated as CASSLTRIKQGGNYGYTF.

This clonotype was recorded a few times. V is TRBV11-1 and J is TRBJ2-5, with 9 bases identical to TRBD1. This CDR3 is built from 17 residues. The ends lost 1 base at V and 0 bases at J; junction bases unmatched: 6. CDR1 and CDR2 from the germline V gene are SGHAT and FQDESV (reference sequence). CDR3 sequence (DNA): TGTGCCAGCAGCTTAGTGGACAGGGGTCTGTACCAAGAGACCCAGTACTTC. It is translated as CASSLVDRGLYQETQYF.

This clonotype was observed many times. This chain uses TRBV20-1 with TRBJ2-1; possible D gene TRBD1, 6 bases. From germline, CDR1 is DFQATT and CDR2 SNEGSKA (reference sequence). Trimming removed 3 bases from V and 0 bases from J, with 12 bases in between. CDR3 length: 15 residues. The CDR3 DNA is TGCAGTGCTAGGCGGACAGATAGCTCCTACAATGAGCAGTTCTTC. Amino acids: CSARRTDSSYNEQFF.

This clonotype was seen many times. The CDR3 reads CAIPGLISDTQYF. The CDR3 nucleotides read TGTGCCATCCCGGGACTAATTTCAGATACGCAGTATTTT. The rearrangement uses TRBV2 and TRBJ2-3, with 7 bases that match TRBD2. The ends lost 10 bases at V and 4 bases at J; junction bases unmatched: 8. Germline V gives CDR1 SNHLY, CDR2 FYNNEI. The CDR3 length is 13 residues.

This clonotype was observed many times. Its ends do not fully match the called genes, so a read error is possible. The chain combines TRBV5-4 with TRBJ2-3; D gene unclear. Germline V gene data show CDR1 as SGHNT and CDR2 as YYREEE (reference sequence). This CDR3 comprises 13 residues. CDR3 DNA: TGCGCCAGCAGCCCCGATTCCACAGATACGCAGTATTTT. Its protein is CASSPDSTDTQYF.

The chain links TRBV20-1 to TRBJ1-2, with D maybe TRBD1 (5 bases). There are 11 residues in the CDR3. Germline V CDR1 and CDR2: DFQATT, SNEGSKA (reference sequence). V was clipped by 7 bases and J by 6 bases, with 12 bases between them. DNA of the CDR3: TGCAGTGTCTCTCCAGGGAATGGCTACACCTTC. It codes for CSVSPGNGYTF.

This clonotype has a handful of counts. The chain joins TRBV7-6 to TRBJ2-2, with 11 bases aligning to TRBD2. Germline V gene data show CDR1 as SGHVS and CDR2 as FNYEAQ. Trimming removed 4 bases from V and 5 bases from J; junction bases left unmatched: 9. The CDR3 is 17 residues long. Here the CDR3 reads CASSSTLAGGRTGELFF. As DNA, the CDR3 is TGTGCCAGCAGCTCGACTCTAGCGGGGGGACGGACCGGGGAGCTGTTTTTT.